This T cell receptor (beta chain) was identified in a study of T cell clonality in common variable immunodeficiency. Produced via immunoSEQ multiplex PCR; TCRdb's table is partial and in-frame only. There are some 40,000 clones in the sample, none observed a single time. This clone was counted many times. What it binds is unknown. The read ends 3 residues shy of where the CDR3 ends; the end is completed using the germline J gene. The CDR3 has 15 amino acids. Germline CDR1 reads SGHDT; CDR2 reads YYEEEE. V trimming: 0 bases; J trimming: 1 base; junction bases outside the gene matches: 2. Study-wide points: Fewer deletions and N-nucleotide insertions were reportedly seen in common variable immunodeficiency TCR beta sequences.

The sequenced material came from peripheral blood mononuclear cells. The V gene is TRBV5-6, the J gene TRBJ2-3, with 7 bases matching TRBD2. The receptor was isolated from a person aged 18 to 70 in good health. CDR3 DNA (partial): TGTGCCAGCAGCTTGGCGGGGGGACGCACAGATACG. It yields the protein CASSLAGGRTDT. The full-length CDR3 reads as CASSLAGGRTDTQYF.